These T cell receptor beta chains were read from a single sample in a study of T cell changes during pregnancy in multiple sclerosis. The assay was immunoSEQ multiplex PCR, and TCRdb's table has in-frame clones only and misses some. The sample has tens of thousands of clones; around nine tenths are singletons. The material sequenced was peripheral blood, taken in the third trimester of pregnancy. All receptors derive from a female donor with multiple sclerosis, enrolled in a pregnancy study. Each CDR3 is given with its conserved first and last residue. A D gene is named only where the DNA matches it firmly. The listing skips clone size in some rows; elsewhere it reads once, few, many or a size class.

J: TRBJ1-1
D: TRBD1
size: NA
V: TRBV5-1
CDR3: CASSLGQGAPDTEAFF
DNA: TGCGCCAGCAGCTTGGGACAGGGGGCGCCGGACACTGAAGCTTTCTTT

J: TRBJ1-1
D: TRBD1
size: NA
V: TRBV18
CDR3: CASSPGQGTVEAFF
DNA: TGTGCCAGCTCACCAGGACAGGGAACTGTTGAGGCTTTCTTT

J: TRBJ2-7
D: TRBD2
size: NA
V: TRBV27
CDR3: CASSLGLAGPYEQYF
DNA: TGTGCCAGCAGTTTAGGACTAGCGGGACCCTACGAGCAGTACTTC

J: TRBJ2-3
D: TRBD2
size: once
V: TRBV9
CDR3: CASSARLAGGIDTQYF
DNA: TGTGCCAGCAGCGCCCGACTAGCGGGAGGAATAGATACGCAGTATTTT

J: TRBJ2-5
D: NA
size: NA
V: TRBV4-1
CDR3: CASSQASNQETQYF
DNA: TGCGCCAGCAGCCAAGCATCAAACCAAGAGACCCAGTACTTC

J: TRBJ2-3
D: TRBD2
size: NA
V: TRBV5-1
CDR3: CASSLKGLAGATQYF
DNA: TGCGCCAGCAGCTTGAAGGGACTAGCGGGAGCCACGCAGTATTTT

J: TRBJ2-5
D: NA
size: NA
V: TRBV29-1
CDR3: CSVEVASLETQYF
DNA: TGCAGCGTTGAAGTTGCTAGCTTGGAGACCCAGTACTTC

J: TRBJ2-1
D: TRBD2
size: NA
V: TRBV27
CDR3: CASKRTSGSYNEQFF
DNA: TGTGCCAGCAAAAGGACTAGCGGGAGTTACAATGAGCAGTTCTTC

J: TRBJ1-5
D: NA
size: NA
V: TRBV28
CDR3: CASTFQGRNQPQHF
DNA: TGTGCCAGCACCTTTCAGGGGCGAAATCAGCCCCAGCATTTT

J: TRBJ2-7
D: TRBD2
size: NA
V: TRBV27
CDR3: CASSRIAGSAYEQYF
DNA: TGTGCCAGCAGCCGCATAGCGGGATCCGCCTACGAGCAGTACTTC

J: TRBJ2-2
D: TRBD2
size: NA
V: TRBV23-1
CDR3: CASSHFSGGTNTGELFF
DNA: TGCGCCAGCAGTCATTTTAGCGGGGGAACAAACACCGGGGAGCTGTTTTTT

J: TRBJ2-1
D: TRBD2
size: NA
V: TRBV7-9
CDR3: CASSLGSGSHNEQFF
DNA: TGTGCCAGCAGCTTAGGTAGCGGGTCCCACAATGAGCAGTTCTTC

J: TRBJ1-1
D: TRBD1
size: once
V: TRBV7-9
CDR3: CASSSQGDTEAFF
DNA: TGTGCCAGCAGCTCCCAGGGGGACACTGAAGCTTTCTTT

J: TRBJ2-4
D: NA
size: NA
V: TRBV5-6
CDR3: CASYRLGSGNIQYF
DNA: TGTGCCAGCTACAGACTAGGGAGTGGGAACATTCAGTACTTC

J: TRBJ2-3
D: TRBD1
size: NA
V: TRBV5-4
CDR3: CASSQQGARRDTQYF
DNA: TGTGCCAGCAGCCAACAGGGGGCGCGGAGAGATACGCAGTATTTT

J: TRBJ1-2
D: NA
size: NA
V: TRBV4-3
CDR3: CASSQDLGQGNGGYTF
DNA: TGCGCCAGCAGCCAAGATCTGGGACAAGGTAATGGTGGCTACACCTTC